The source of this TCR beta chain is a study of CD8 T cells in ankylosing spondylitis. The length of the CDR3 is 16 residues. V was shortened by 3 bases and J by 5 bases, with 20 bases between the two germline ends. Germline-derived CDR1 and CDR2 are MGHRA and YSYEKL. Quantitative 5'-RACE was performed with molecular barcodes, and it yielded the TCR beta libraries. TCRdb independently ran MiXCR on the 5' RACE reads; one entry per CDR3 protein. This table holds about 210,000 distinct CDR3 sequences, roughly 6.6% found once. Study results and limitations: Disease-linked clones reportedly showed significant enrichment in matched ankylosing spondylitis synovial fluid. Characteristic, it appeared, of ankylosing spondylitis blood was a TCR beta motif of about eight highly homologous variants. Some motif variants were previously reported in reactive arthritis synovial fluid and blood.

This clonotype was counted ten times or more. The antigen remains undetermined. This receptor was obtained from a male donor with ankylosing spondylitis. The chain couples TRBV4-1 to TRBJ2-7; the D is unclear. The sample comprised blood, either unsorted or a sorted T cell fraction (not recorded which). The CDR3 DNA is TGCGCCAGCAGCCATCGAAAGGGCCTGTCCTTCGACGAGCAGTACTTC. It codes for CASSHRKGLSFDEQYF.